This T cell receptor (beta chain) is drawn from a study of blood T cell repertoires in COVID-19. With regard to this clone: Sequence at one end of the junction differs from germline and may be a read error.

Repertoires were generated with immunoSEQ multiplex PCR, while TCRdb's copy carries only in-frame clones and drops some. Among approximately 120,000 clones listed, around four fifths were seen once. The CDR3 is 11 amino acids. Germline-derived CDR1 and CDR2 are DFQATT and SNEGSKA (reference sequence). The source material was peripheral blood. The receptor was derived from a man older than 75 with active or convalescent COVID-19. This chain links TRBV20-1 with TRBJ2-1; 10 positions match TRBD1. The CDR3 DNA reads TGCAGTGCGGAACTCCGGGACAGGGGTCTCTTC. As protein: CSAELRDRGLF.